A single TCR beta chain is shown here with its context. TCRdb's copy holds only in-frame clones and misses some; the assay was immunoSEQ multiplex PCR. The data hold 300,000 to 400,000 clones, with approximately 88% observed a single time. In germline, CDR1 is MDHEN, CDR2 SYDVKM. Deletions cut 3 bases from V and 5 bases from J, with 13 bases between. The CDR3 totals 14 residues. Researchers sorted participants into cohorts using their self-reported clinical history. The data were obtained in a study of blood T cell repertoires in COVID-19. Study overall: T cells, B-cell-depleted T cells, or PBMCs provided the cDNA or gDNA that served as material.

The sequence came from a young man who had recovered from COVID-19. The sequenced sample was PBMCs or T cells enriched from blood (not recorded which). This chain uses TRBV28 with TRBJ1-1; perhaps TRBD1 as D (6 bases). The CDR3 is CASSLSQGLTEAFF. CDR3 nucleotides: TGTGCCAGCAGTTTGAGTCAGGGGTTGACTGAAGCTTTCTTT. Combining the CDR3 with reference TRBV28 and TRBJ1-1 gives the whole variable domain DVKVTQSSRYLVKRTGEKVFLECVQDMDHENMFWYRQDPGLGLRLIYFSYDVKMKEKGDIPEGYSVSREKKERFSLILESASTNQTSMYLCASSLSQGLTEAFFGQGTRLTVV.